This is a list of T cell receptor beta chains from one sample in a study of T cell responses to AZD1222 COVID-19 vaccine. TCRdb's table, derived via immunoSEQ multiplex PCR, lists solely in-frame clones and lacks some. The sample holds some 100,000 clones, 90% seen once. This specimen was peripheral blood, taken on day 0 of AZD1222 vaccination. The receptor source for this set is an adult in good health. Both conserved end residues are part of each CDR3. A D gene is named only where the DNA matches it firmly. Expanded clones are given a class, and other clones once, few, many or no size at all.

D gene	clone size	V gene	J gene	CDR3 DNA	CDR3 protein
NA	NA	TRBV7-2	TRBJ1-4	TGTGCCAGCAGCTTAGTGGGCGAAAAACTGTTTTTT	CASSLVGEKLFF
NA	NA	TRBV7-3	TRBJ2-2	TGTGCCAGCAGCCAGGGGACTACCAGTACCGGGGAGCTGTTTTTT	CASSQGTTSTGELFF
NA	NA	TRBV4-2	TRBJ1-4	TGTGCCAGCAGCCAAGGGGACTCGGATGAAAAACTGTTTTTT	CASSQGDSDEKLFF
NA	NA	TRBV19	TRBJ1-3	TGTGCCAGAGTAGTCGGGGTGGGCACCATATATTTT	CARVVGVGTIYF
NA	NA	TRBV19	TRBJ1-1	TGTGCCAGTAGTATGGAAGGAGAAGCTTTCTTT	CASSMEGEAFF
NA	NA	TRBV27	TRBJ2-7	TGTGCCAGCAGTCCCCCGGGGGTCGCCCACCTATACGAGCAGTACTTC	CASSPPGVAHLYEQYF
NA	NA	TRBV28	TRBJ2-6	TGTGCCAGCAGTTTATCCAGCGCTGGGGCCAACGTCCTGACTTTC	CASSLSSAGANVLTF
NA	NA	TRBV7-9	TRBJ1-1	TGTGCCAGCAGCTTAGATGTCGGGGGCACTGAAGCTTTCTTT	CASSLDVGGTEAFF
NA	NA	TRBV30	TRBJ2-7	TGTGCCTGGAGTCAGGGTTACGAGCAGTACTTC	CAWSQGYEQYF
TRBD1	NA	TRBV9	TRBJ1-2	TGTGCCAGCAGCGAGACCGGACAGGGGGCCGGTGGCTACACCTTC	CASSETGQGAGGYTF
TRBD1	NA	TRBV19	TRBJ1-5	TGTGCCAGTAGTATTGGGACAGGCTATAGCAATCAGCCCCAGCATTTT	CASSIGTGYSNQPQHF
NA	NA	TRBV6-5	TRBJ2-5	TGTGCCAGCAGTTATCGGACAGACCTTCAAGAGACCCAGTACTTC	CASSYRTDLQETQYF
NA	NA	TRBV14	TRBJ1-2	TGTGCCAGCGGACAGCGGGGAGGTTATGGCTACACCTTC	CASGQRGGYGYTF
NA	NA	TRBV5-1	TRBJ1-4	TGCGCCAGCAGCCCGGGCCTCGGAAATGAAAAACTGTTTTTT	CASSPGLGNEKLFF
NA	once	TRBV13	TRBJ2-7	TGTGCCAGCAGCTTGGACGGACTACAGTACTTC	CASSLDGLQYF
NA	NA	TRBV7-2	TRBJ1-5	TGTGCCAGCAGCTCAGAATATAGCAATCAGCCCCAGCATTTT	CASSSEYSNQPQHF
NA	NA	TRBV20-1	TRBJ2-5	TGCAGTGCTAAGGGAGAGACCCAGTACTTC	CSAKGETQYF
NA	NA	TRBV2	TRBJ1-4	TGTGCCAGCAGTCGTGCAGTGGGGGGCCTTGAAAAACTGTTTTTT	CASSRAVGGLEKLFF
NA	NA	TRBV5-6	TRBJ2-7	TGTGCCAGCAGCCGACGGGAGTTTACCTACGAGCAGTACTTC	CASSRREFTYEQYF
TRBD1	NA	TRBV29-1	TRBJ2-1	TGCAGCGCCACAGGGGCTGCGTACAATGAGCAGTTCTTC	CSATGAAYNEQFF